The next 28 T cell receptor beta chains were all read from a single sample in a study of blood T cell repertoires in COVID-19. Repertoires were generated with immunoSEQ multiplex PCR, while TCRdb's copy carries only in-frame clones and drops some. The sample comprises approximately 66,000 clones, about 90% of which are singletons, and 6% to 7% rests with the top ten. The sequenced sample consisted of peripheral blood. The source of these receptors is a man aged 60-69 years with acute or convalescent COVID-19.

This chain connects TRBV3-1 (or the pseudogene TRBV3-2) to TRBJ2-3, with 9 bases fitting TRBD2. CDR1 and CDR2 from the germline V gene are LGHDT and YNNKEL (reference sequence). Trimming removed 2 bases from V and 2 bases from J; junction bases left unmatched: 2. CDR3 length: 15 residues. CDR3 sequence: CASSQRLAATDTQYF. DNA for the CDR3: TGTGCCAGCAGCCAAAGACTAGCGGCCACAGATACGCAGTATTTT.

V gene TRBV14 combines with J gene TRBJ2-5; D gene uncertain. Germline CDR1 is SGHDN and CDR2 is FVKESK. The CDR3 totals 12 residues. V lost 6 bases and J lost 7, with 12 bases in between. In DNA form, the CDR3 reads TGTGCCAGCAGTCGTCTAGTCGGGACCCAGTACTTC. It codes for CASSRLVGTQYF.

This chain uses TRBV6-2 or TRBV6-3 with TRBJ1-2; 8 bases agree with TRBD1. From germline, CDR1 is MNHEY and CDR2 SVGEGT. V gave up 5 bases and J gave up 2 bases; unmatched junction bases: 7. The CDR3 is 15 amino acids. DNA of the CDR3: TGTGCCAGCAGTAACCTGGACAGGGCAAACTATGGCTACACCTTC. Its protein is CASSNLDRANYGYTF.

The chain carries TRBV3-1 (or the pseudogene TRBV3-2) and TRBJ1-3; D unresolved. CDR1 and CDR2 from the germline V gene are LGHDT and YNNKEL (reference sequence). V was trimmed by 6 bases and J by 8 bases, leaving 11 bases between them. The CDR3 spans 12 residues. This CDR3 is CASSPGLDTIYF. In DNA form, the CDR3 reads TGTGCCAGCAGTCCCGGACTTGACACCATATATTTT.

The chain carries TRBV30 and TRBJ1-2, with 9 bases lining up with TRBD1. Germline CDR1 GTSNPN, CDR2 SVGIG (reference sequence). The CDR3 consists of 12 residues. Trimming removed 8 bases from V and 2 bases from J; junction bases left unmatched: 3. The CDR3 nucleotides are TGTGCCCTGGACAGGGGAAACTATGGCTACACCTTC. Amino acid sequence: CALDRGNYGYTF.

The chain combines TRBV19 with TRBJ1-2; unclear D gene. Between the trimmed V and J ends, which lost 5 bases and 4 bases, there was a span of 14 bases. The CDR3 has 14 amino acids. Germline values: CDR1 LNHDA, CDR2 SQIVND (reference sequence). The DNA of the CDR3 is TGTGCCAGTAGTCCATCTAAAACGGGCTATGGCTACACCTTC. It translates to CASSPSKTGYGYTF.

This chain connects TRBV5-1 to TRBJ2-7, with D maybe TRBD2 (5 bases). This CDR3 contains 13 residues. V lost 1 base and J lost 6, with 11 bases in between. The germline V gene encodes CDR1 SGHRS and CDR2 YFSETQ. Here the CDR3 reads CASSLWGVAEQYF. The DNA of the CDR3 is TGCGCCAGCAGCTTGTGGGGAGTAGCCGAGCAGTACTTC.

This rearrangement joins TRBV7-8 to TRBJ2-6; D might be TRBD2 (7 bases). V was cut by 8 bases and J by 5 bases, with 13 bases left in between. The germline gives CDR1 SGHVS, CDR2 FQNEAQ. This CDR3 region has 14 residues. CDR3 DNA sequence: TGTGCCAGCTATCCGGGGGGCTGGGCCAACGTCCTGACTTTC. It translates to CASYPGGWANVLTF.

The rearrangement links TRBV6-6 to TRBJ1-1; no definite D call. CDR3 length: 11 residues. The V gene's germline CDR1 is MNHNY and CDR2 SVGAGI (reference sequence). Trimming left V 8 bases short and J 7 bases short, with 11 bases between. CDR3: CASLEFGEAFF. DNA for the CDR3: TGTGCCAGCCTGGAGTTCGGTGAAGCTTTCTTT.

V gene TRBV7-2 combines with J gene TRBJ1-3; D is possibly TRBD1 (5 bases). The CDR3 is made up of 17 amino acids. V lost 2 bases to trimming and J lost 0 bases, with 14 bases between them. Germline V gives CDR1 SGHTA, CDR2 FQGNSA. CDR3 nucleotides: TGTGCCAGCAGCTTATTCTCCCCAAGGGGCTCTGGAAACACCATATATTTT. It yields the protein CASSLFSPRGSGNTIYF. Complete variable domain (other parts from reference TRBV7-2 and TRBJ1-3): GAGVSQSPSNKVTEKGKDVELRCDPISGHTALYWYRQSLGQGLEFLIYFQGNSAPDKSGLPSDRFSAERTGGSVSTLTIQRTQQEDSAVYLCASSLFSPRGSGNTIYFGEGSWLTVV.

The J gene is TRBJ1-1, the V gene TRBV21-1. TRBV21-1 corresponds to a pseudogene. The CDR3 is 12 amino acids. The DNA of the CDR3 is TGTGCCAGCATCTATCCGCGGGGTGAAGCTTTCTTT. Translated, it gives CASIYPRGEAFF.

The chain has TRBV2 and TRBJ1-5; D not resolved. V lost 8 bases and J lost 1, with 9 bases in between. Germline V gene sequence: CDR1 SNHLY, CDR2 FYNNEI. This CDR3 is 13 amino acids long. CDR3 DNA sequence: TGTGCCAGCCGCGGGCCGAGCAATCAGCCCCAGCATTTT. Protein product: CASRGPSNQPQHF.

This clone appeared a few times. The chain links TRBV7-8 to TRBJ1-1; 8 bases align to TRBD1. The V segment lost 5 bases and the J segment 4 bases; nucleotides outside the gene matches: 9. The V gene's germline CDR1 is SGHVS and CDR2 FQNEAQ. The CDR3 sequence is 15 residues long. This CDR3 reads CASSPRDRWVTEAFF. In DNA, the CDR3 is TGTGCCAGCAGCCCGCGGGACAGGTGGGTCACTGAAGCTTTCTTT. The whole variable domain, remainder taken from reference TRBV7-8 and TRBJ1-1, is GAGVSQSPRYKVAKRGQDVALRCDPISGHVSLFWYQQALGQGPEFLTYFQNEAQLDKSGLPSDRFFAERPEGSVSTLKIQRTQQEDSAVYLCASSPRDRWVTEAFFGQGTRLTVV.

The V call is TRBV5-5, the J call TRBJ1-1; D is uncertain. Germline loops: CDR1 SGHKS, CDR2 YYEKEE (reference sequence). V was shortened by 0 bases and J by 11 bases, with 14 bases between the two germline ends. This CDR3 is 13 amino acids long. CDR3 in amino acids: CASSLVSDFEAFF. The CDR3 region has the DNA TGTGCCAGCAGCTTGGTAAGCGATTTCGAGGCTTTCTTT. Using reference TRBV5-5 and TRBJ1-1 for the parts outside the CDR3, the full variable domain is DAGVTQSPTHLIKTRGQQVTLRCSPISGHKSVSWYQQVLGQGPQFIFQYYEKEERGRGNFPDRFSARQFPNYSSELNVNALLLGDSALYLCASSLVSDFEAFFGQGTRLTVV.

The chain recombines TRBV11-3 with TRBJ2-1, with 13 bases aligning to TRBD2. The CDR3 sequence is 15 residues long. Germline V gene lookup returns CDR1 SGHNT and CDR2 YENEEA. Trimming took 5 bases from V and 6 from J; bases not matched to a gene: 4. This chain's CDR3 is CASSHTSGGVNEQFF. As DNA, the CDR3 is TGTGCCAGCAGCCACACTAGCGGGGGGGTCAATGAGCAGTTCTTC.

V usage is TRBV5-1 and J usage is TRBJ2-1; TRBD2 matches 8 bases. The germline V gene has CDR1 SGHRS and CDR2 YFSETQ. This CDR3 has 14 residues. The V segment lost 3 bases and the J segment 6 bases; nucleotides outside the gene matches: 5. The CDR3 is CASSSGGPPNEQFF. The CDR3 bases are TGCGCCAGCAGCTCGGGGGGGCCCCCCAATGAGCAGTTCTTC.

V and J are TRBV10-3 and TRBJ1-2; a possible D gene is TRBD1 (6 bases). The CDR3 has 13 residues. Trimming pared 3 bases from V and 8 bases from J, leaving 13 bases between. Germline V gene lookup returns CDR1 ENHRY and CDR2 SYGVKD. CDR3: CAISDRGVDGYTF. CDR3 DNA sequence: TGTGCCATCAGTGACAGGGGAGTAGACGGCTACACCTTC.

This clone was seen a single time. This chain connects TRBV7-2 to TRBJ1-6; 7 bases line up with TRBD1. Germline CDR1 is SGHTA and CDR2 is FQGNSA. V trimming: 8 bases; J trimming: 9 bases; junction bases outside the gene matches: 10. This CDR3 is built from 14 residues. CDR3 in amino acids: CASGYLDRSSPLHF. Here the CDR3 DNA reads TGTGCCAGCGGATATCTGGACAGGAGTTCACCCCTCCACTTT.

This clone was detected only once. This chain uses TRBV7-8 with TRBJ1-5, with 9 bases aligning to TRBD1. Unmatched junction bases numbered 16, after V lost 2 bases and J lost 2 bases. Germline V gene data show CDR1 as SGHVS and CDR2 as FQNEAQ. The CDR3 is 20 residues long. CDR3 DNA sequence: TGTGCCAGCAGCTTATGGAGTGCTGGGACAGGGCGGGTAGGCAATCAGCCCCAGCATTTT. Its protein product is CASSLWSAGTGRVGNQPQHF.

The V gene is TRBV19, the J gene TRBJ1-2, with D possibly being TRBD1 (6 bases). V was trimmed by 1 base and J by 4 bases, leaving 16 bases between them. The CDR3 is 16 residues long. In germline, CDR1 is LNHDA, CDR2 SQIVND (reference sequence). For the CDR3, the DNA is TGTGCCAGTAGTATAGGATTTACAGGGAGCGCCTATGGCTACACCTTC. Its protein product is CASSIGFTGSAYGYTF.

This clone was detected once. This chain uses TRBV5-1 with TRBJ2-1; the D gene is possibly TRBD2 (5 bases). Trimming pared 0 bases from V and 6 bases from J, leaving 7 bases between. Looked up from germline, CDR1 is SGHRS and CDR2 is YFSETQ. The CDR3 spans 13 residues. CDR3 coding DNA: TGCGCCAGCAGCTTGGACGGGGTCAATGAGCAGTTCTTC. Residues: CASSLDGVNEQFF.

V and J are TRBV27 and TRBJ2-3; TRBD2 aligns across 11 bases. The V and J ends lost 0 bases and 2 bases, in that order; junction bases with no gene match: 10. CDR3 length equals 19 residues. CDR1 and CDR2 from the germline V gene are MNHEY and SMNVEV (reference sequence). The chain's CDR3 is CASSLSNPLAGVPTDTQYF. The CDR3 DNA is TGTGCCAGCAGTTTATCTAATCCACTAGCGGGGGTACCCACAGATACGCAGTATTTT.

CDR3 loop: CAWSVGGENEAFF. Here the CDR3 DNA reads TGTGCCTGGAGCGTGGGGGGAGAAAATGAAGCTTTCTTT. The chain carries TRBV30 and TRBJ1-1, with D tentatively TRBD1 (5 bases). The V end was cut by 3 bases, the J end by 7 bases, with 15 bases between. This CDR3 is built from 13 residues. Germline V gives CDR1 GTSNPN, CDR2 SVGIG (reference sequence).

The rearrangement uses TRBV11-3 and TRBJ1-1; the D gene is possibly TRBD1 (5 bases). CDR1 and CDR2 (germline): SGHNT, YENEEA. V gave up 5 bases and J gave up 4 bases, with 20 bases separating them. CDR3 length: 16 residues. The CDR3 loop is CASSDLAGGRATEAFF. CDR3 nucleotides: TGTGCCAGCAGCGACCTCGCCGGGGGTCGAGCCACTGAAGCTTTCTTT.

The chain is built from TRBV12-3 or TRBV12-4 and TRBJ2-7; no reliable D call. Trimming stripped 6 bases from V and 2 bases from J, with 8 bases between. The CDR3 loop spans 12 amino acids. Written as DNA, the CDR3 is TGTGCCAGCAGCCCAGACACCTACGAGCAGTACTTC. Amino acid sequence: CASSPDTYEQYF.

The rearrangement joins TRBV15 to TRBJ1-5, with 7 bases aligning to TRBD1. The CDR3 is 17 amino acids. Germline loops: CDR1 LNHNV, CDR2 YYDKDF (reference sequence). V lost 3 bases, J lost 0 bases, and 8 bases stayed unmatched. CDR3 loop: CATSSSRQGGSNQPQHF. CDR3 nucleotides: TGTGCCACCAGCAGCTCAAGACAGGGTGGTAGCAATCAGCCCCAGCATTTT.

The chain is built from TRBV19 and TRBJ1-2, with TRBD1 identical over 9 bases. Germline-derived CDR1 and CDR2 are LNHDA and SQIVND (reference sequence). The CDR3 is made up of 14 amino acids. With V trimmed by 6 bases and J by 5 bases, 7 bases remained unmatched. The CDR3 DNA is TGTGCCAGTAGATCCCAGGACAGGGGTTATGGCTACACCTTC. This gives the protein CASRSQDRGYGYTF.

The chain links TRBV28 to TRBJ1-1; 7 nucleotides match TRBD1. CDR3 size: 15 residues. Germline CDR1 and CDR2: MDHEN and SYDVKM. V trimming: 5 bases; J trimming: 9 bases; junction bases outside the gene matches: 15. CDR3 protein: CASSAGDSRQGKAFF. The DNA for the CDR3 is TGTGCCAGCAGTGCAGGGGACAGCCGTCAGGGAAAAGCTTTCTTT.